This TCR beta chain was sequenced for a study of shared clonotypes between healthy human individuals. Study background: The study used three CD4 naive, three CD4 memory, two CD8 naive and one CD8 memory plate per donor.

CDR1 MGHRA and CDR2 YSYEKL come from the germline V gene. The CDR3 loop spans 16 amino acids. The V and J ends lost 2 bases and 4 bases, in that order; junction bases with no gene match: 6. At deep level, the assay was performed. The assay was immunoSEQ multiplex PCR, and TCRdb's table has in-frame clones only and misses some. The sample lists approximately 620,000 clones, around 97% seen once, with roughly 0.05% in the top ten. The V gene is TRBV4-1, the J gene TRBJ2-3, with 10 positions matching TRBD2. The receptor's source is a woman in her thirties in good health. The source material was naive CD4+ T cells sorted from blood. As for subset: CD45RA+ positively selected. CDR3: CASSQLSGRAADTQYF. In nucleotides, the CDR3 is TGCGCCAGCAGCCAACTCAGCGGGAGGGCCGCAGATACGCAGTATTTT.